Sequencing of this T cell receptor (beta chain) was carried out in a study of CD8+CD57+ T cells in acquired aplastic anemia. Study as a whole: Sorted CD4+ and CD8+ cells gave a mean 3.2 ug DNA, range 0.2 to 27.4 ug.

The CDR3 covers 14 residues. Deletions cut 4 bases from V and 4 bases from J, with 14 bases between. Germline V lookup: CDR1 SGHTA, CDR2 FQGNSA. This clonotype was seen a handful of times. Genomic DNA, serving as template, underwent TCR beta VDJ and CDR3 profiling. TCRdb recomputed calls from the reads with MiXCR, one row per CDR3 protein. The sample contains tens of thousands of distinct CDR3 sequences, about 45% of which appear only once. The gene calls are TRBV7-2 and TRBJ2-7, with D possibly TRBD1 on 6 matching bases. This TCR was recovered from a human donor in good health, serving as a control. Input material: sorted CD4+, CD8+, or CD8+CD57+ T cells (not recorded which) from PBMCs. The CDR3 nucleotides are TGTGCCAGCAGCTCCTCACAGGGTGGATACGAGCAGTACTTC. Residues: CASSSSQGGYEQYF.